The entry that follows covers one T cell receptor beta chain sequence. In the original workflow: Amplification from reference gene primers served as the basis for estimated nucleated cell counts. Profiled with immunoSEQ multiplex PCR; TCRdb holds only in-frame clones, not every one. That table gives V, J and clone size, and the DNA gave D and trimming. The sample has around 240,000 clones, approximately 83% seen once. This CDR3 is built from 14 residues. V lost 5 bases and J 6 bases, leaving 17 bases between the germline ends. The germline gives CDR1 MNHEY, CDR2 SMNVEV (reference sequence). The record originates from a study of blood T cell repertoires in COVID-19. The wider study: Both acute and convalescent COVID-19 samples were obtained from the United States, Italy and Spain. The analysed material was cDNA or gDNA that came from T cells, B-cell-depleted T cells, or PBMCs.

The sequencing input was peripheral blood. The sequence was obtained from a woman in her twenties or thirties who had recovered from COVID-19. The chain carries TRBV27 and TRBJ2-7; D unclear. The CDR3 reads CASSTRLAGLEQYF. CDR3 in DNA: TGTGCCAGCAGTACAAGACTGGCCGGCCTCGAGCAGTACTTC.